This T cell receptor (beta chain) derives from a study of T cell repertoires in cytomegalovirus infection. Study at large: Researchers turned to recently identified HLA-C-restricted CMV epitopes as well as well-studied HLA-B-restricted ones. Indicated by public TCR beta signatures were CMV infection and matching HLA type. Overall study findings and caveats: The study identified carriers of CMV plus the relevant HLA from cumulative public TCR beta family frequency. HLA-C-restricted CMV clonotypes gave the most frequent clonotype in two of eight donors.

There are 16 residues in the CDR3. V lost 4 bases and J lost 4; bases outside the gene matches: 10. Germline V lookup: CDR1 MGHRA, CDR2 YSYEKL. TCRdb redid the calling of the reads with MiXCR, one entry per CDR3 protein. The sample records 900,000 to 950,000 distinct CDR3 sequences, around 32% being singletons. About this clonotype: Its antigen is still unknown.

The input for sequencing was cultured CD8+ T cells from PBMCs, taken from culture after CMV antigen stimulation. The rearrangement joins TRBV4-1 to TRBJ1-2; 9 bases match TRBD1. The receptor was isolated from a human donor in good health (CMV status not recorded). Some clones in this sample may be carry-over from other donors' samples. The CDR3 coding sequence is TGCGCCAGCAGCCTATCTCCTGGACAGGGGATCTATGGCTACACCTTC. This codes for CASSLSPGQGIYGYTF.